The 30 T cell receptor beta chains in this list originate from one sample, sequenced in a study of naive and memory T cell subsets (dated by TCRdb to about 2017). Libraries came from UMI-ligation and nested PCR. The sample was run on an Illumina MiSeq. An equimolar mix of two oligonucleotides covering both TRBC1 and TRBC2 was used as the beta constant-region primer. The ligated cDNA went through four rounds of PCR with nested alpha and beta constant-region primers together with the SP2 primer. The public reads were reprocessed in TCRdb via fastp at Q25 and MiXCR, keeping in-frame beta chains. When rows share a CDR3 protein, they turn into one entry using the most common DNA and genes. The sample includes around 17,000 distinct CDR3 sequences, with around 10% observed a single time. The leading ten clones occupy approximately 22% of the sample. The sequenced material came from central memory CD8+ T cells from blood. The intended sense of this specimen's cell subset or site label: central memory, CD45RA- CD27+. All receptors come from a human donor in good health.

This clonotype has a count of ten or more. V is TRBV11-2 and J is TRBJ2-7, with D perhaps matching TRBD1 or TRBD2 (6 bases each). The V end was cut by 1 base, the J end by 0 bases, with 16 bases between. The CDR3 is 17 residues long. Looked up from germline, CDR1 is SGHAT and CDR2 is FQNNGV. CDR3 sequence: CASSLGTGGPNSYEQYF. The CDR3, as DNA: TGTGCCAGCAGCTTAGGGACCGGGGGCCCGAACTCCTACGAGCAGTACTTC.

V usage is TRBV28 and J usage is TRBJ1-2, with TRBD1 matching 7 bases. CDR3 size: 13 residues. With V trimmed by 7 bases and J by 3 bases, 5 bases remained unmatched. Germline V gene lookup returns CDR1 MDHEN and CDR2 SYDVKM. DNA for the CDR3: TGTGCCAGCACCTTGACAGGGCACTATGGCTACACCTTC. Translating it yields CASTLTGHYGYTF.

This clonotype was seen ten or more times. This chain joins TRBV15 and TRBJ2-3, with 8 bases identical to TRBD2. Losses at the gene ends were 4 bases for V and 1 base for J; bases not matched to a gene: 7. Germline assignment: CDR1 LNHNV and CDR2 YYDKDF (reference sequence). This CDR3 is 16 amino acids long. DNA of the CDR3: TGTGCCACCAGCACCTCCTTAGCGGGGCGCACAGATACGCAGTATTTT. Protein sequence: CATSTSLAGRTDTQYF. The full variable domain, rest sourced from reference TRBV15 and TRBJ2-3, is DAMVIQNPRYQVTQFGKPVTLSCSQTLNHNVMYWYQQKSSQAPKLLFHYYDKDFNNEADTPDNFQSRRPNTSFCFLDIRSPGLGDTAMYLCATSTSLAGRTDTQYFGPGTRLTVL.

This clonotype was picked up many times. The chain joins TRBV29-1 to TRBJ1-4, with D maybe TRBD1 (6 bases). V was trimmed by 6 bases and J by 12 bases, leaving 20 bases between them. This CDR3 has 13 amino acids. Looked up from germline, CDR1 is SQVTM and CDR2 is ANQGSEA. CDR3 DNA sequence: TGCAGCGTCATGGCCCTCACAGGGAAGGAACTGTTTTTT. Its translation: CSVMALTGKELFF.

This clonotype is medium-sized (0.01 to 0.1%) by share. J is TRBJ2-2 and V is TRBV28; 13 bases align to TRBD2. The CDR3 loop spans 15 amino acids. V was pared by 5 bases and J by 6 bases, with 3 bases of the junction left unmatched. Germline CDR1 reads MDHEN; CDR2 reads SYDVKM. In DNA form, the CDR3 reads TGTGCCAGCAGTGGACTAGCGGGAGTCCCCGGGGAGCTGTTTTTT. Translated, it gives CASSGLAGVPGELFF.

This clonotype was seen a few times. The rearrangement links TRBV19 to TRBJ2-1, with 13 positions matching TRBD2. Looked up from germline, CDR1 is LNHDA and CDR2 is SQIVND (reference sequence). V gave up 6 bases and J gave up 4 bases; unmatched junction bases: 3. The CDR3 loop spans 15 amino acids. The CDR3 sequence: CASSQLAGGYNEQFF. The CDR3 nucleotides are TGTGCCAGTAGCCAACTAGCGGGAGGGTACAATGAGCAGTTCTTC. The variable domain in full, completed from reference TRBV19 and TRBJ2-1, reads DGGITQSPKYLFRKEGQNVTLSCEQNLNHDAMYWYRQDPGQGLRLIYYSQIVNDFQKGDIAEGYSVSREKKESFPLTVTSAQKNPTAFYLCASSQLAGGYNEQFFGPGTRLTVL.

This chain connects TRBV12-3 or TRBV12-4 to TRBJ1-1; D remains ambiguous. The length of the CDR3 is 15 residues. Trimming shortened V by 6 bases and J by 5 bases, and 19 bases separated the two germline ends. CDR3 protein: CASSNSKDPRTEAFF. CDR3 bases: TGTGCCAGCAGCAATTCGAAGGATCCGAGGACTGAAGCTTTCTTT.

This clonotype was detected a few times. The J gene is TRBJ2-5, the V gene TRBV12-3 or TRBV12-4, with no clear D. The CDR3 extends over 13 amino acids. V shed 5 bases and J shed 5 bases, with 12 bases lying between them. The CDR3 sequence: CASSPQSYETQYF. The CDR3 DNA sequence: TGTGCCAGCAGTCCTCAGTCGTACGAGACCCAGTACTTC.

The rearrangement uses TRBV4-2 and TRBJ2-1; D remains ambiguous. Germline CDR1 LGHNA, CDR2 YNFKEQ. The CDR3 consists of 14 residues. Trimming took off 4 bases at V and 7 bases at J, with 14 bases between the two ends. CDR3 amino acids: CASSPPADTNEQFF. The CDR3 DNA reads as TGTGCCAGCAGCCCCCCCGCAGACACGAATGAGCAGTTCTTC.

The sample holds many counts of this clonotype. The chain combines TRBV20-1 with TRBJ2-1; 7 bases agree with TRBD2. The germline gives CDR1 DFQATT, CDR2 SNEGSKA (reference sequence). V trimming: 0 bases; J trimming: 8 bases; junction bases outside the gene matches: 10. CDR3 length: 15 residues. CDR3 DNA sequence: TGCAGTGCTAGAGATCGGGGGGAGGTGGACGATGAGCAGTTCTTC. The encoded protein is CSARDRGEVDDEQFF.

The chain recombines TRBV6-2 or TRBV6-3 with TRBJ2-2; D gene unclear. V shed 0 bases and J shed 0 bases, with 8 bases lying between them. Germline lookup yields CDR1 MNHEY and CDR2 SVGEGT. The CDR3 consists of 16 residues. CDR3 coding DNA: TGTGCCAGCAGTTACTCGCCAGGAGCGAACACCGGGGAGCTGTTTTTT. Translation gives CASSYSPGANTGELFF.

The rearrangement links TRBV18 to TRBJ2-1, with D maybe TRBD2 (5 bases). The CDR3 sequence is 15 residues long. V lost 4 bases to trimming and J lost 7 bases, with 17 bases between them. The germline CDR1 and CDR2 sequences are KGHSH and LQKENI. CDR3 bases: TGTGCCAGCTCACTCGTTTCAGGACTCCTAAATGAGCAGTTCTTC. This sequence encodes CASSLVSGLLNEQFF.

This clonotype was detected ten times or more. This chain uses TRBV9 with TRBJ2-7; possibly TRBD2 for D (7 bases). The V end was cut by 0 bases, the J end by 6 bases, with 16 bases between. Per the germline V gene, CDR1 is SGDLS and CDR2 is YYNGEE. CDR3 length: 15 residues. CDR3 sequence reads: CASSVGGGHSGEQYF. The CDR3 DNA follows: TGTGCCAGCAGCGTAGGGGGGGGACACTCCGGCGAGCAGTACTTC.

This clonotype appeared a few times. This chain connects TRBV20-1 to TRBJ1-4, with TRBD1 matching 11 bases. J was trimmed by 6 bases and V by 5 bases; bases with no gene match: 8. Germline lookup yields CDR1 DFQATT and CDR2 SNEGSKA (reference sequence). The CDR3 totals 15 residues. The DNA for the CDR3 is TGCAGTGCTTTAGGACAGGGGGCGTTGGATGAAAAACTGTTTTTT. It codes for CSALGQGALDEKLFF.

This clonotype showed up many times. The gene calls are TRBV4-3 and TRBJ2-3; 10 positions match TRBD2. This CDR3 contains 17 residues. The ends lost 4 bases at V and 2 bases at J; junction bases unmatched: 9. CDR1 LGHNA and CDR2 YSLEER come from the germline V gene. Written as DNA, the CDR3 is TGCGCCAGCAGCCCAGCCGGGACTAGCGAGTACACAGATACGCAGTATTTT. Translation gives CASSPAGTSEYTDTQYF.

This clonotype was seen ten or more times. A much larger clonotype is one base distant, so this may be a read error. The DNA for the CDR3 is TGTGCCAGCAGTGAAGCGTTCGGGGAACGCTACTATGGCTACACCTTC. It encodes CASSEAFGERYYGYTF. V usage is TRBV6-1 and J usage is TRBJ1-2; D is unresolved. CDR1 MNHNS and CDR2 SASEGT come from the germline V gene. The CDR3 runs to 16 residues. Trimming took off 0 bases at V and 3 bases at J, with 14 bases between the two ends.

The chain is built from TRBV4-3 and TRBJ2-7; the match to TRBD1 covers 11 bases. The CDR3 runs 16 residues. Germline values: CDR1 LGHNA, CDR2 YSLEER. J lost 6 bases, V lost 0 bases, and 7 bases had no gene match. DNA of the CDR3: TGCGCCAGCAGCCAAGAAACCGGGACAGGGGGATCCGAGCAGTACTTC. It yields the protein CASSQETGTGGSEQYF.

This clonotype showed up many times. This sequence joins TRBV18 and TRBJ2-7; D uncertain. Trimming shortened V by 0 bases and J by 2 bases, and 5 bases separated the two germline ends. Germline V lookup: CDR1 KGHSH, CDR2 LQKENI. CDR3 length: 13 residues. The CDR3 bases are TGTGCCAGCTCACCACCAAAAACCTACGAGCAGTACTTC. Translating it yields CASSPPKTYEQYF.

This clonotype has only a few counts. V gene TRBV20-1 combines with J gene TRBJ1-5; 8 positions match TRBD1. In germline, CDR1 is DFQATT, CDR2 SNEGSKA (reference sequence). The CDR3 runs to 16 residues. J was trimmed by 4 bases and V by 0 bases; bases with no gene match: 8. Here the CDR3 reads CSARDRGLGLNQPQHF. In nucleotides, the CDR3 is TGCAGTGCTAGAGACAGGGGGCTAGGATTAAATCAGCCCCAGCATTTT.

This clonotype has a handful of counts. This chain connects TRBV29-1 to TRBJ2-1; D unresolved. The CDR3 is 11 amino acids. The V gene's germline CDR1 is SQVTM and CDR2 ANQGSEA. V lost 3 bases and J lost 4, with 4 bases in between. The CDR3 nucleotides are TGCAGCGTTGATACGTACAATGAGCAGTTCTTC. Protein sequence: CSVDTYNEQFF.

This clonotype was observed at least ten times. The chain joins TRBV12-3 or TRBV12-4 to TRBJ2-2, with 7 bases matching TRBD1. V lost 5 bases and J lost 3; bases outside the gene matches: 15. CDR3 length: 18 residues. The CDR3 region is CASSHRQDSGTDTGELFF. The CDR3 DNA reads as TGTGCCAGCAGTCATCGCCAAGATTCCGGGACAGACACCGGGGAGCTGTTTTTT.

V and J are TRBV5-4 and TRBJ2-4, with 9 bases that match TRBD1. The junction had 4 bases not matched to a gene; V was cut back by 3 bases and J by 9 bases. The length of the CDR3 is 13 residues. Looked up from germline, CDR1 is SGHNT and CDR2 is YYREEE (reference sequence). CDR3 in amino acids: CASSSQGASIQYF. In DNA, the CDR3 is TGTGCCAGCAGCTCACAGGGGGCCAGCATTCAGTACTTC. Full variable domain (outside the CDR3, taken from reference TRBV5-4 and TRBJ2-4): ETGVTQSPTHLIKTRGQQVTLRCSSQSGHNTVSWYQQALGQGPQFIFQYYREEENGRGNFPPRFSGLQFPNYSSELNVNALELDDSALYLCASSSQGASIQYFGAGTRLSVL.

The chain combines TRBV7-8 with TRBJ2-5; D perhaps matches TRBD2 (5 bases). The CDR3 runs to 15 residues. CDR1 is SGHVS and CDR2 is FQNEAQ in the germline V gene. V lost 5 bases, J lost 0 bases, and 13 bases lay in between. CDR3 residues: CASSPEAGDQETQYF. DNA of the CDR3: TGTGCCAGCAGCCCCGAGGCCGGGGACCAAGAGACCCAGTACTTC.

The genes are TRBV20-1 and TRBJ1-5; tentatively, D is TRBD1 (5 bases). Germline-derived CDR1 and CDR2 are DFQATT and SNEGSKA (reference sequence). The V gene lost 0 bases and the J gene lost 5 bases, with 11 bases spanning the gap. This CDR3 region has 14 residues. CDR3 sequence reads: CSARDGRDHQPQHF. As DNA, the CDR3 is TGCAGTGCTAGAGATGGCAGGGACCATCAGCCCCAGCATTTT.

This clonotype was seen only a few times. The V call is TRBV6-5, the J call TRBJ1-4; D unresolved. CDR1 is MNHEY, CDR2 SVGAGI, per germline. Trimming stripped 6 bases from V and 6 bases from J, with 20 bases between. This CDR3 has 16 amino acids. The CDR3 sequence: CASRPFPVKADEKLFF. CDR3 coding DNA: TGTGCCAGCAGACCCTTTCCAGTTAAGGCGGATGAAAAACTGTTTTTT.

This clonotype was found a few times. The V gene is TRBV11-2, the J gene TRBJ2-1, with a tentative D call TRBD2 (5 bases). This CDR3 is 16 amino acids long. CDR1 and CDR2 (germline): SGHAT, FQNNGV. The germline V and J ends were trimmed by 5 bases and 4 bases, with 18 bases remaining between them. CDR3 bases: TGTGCCAGCAGCATTCTAGCACCCGCATCATACAATGAGCAGTTCTTC. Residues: CASSILAPASYNEQFF.

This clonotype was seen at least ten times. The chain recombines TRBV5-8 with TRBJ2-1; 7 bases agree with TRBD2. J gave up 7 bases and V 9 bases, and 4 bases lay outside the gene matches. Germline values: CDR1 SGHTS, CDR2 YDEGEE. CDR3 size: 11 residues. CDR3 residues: CAIGGWNEQFF. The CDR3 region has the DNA TGTGCCATCGGGGGGTGGAATGAGCAGTTCTTC.

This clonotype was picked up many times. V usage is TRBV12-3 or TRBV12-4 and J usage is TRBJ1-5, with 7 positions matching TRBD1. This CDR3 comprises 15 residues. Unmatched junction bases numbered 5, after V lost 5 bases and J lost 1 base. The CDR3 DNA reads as TGTGCCAGCAGTACCGGGACAGCCAGCAATCAGCCCCAGCATTTT. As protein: CASSTGTASNQPQHF.

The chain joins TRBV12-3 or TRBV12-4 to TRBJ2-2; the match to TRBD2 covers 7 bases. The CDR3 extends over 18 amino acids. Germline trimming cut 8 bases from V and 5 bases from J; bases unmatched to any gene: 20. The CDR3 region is CASESETPGGSWTGELFF. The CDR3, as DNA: TGTGCCAGCGAGTCAGAGACCCCCGGCGGGAGCTGGACCGGGGAGCTGTTTTTT.

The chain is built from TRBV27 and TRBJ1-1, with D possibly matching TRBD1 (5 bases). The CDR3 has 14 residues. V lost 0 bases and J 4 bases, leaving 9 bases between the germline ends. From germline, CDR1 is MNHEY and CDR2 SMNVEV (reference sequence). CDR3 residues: CASSLSTQGTEAFF. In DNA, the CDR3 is TGTGCCAGCAGTTTATCGACCCAGGGCACTGAAGCTTTCTTT.